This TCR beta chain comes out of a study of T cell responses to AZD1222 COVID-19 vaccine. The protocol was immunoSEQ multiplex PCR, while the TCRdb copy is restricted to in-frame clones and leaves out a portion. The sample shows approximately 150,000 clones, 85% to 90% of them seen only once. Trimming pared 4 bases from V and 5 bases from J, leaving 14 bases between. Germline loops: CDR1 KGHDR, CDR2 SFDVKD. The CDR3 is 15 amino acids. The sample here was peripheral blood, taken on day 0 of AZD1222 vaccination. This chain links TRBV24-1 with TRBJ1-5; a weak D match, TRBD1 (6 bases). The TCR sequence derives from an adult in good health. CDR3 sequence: CATSESGTLDQPQHF. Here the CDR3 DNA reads TGTGCCACCAGTGAGTCCGGGACACTAGATCAGCCCCAGCATTTT.